This TCR beta chain appears in the sequencing data of a study of shared clonotypes between healthy human individuals. Study-level findings and limits: An effect of sequencing depth on clonotype sharing among donors was expected.

On this clone: Antigen: not known.

Sequenced by immunoSEQ multiplex PCR; TCRdb stores in-frame clones only, minus some. The sample holds some 2,000,000 clones, approximately 94% seen once. It was CD45RO-negative cells, positively selected for CCR7, that made up naive CD8 cells, with terminally differentiated effector memory CD45RA+ cells excluded. The sequencing sample was made of naive CD8+ T cells sorted from blood. The sequence derives from a man between 18 and 35 years old in good health.

The CDR3 region is CAISESTSSGLTDTQYF. The CDR3 DNA reads as TGTGCCATCAGTGAGTCGACTTCTAGCGGACTCACAGATACGCAGTATTTT. The chain combines TRBV10-3 with TRBJ2-3; TRBD2 matches at 7 bases. CDR1 and CDR2 from the germline V gene are ENHRY and SYGVKD. This CDR3 is 17 amino acids long. V lost 0 bases, J lost 2 bases, and 8 bases stayed unmatched.